The TCR beta chain under discussion was sequenced for a study of cytomegalovirus exposure and HLA in healthy donors. Study-wide points: Looking again later, the authors saw that most CMV-associated TCR beta chains seemed HLA-restricted. Donors were assumed by presence/absence analyses to have roughly uniform sequencing depth. Listed as cytomegalovirus-associated were 164 TCR beta chains. A prior analysis recorded that most TCR beta V segments were productive about 87% or about 30% of the time.

A multiplex PCR was run with 60 Vbeta primers and 13 Jbeta primers. Some clones are missing from TCRdb's copy, which holds only in-frame ones; the method was immunoSEQ multiplex PCR. Of approximately 170,000 clones listed, about four fifths are singletons. With regard to this clone: Its antigen is not identified.

Sequenced material: PBMCs. This TCR was sampled from a male donor in good health and CMV-seronegative.

The CDR3 protein is CASSIGEFYEQYF. DNA of the CDR3: TGTGCCAGTAGTATAGGAGAGTTCTACGAGCAGTACTTC. The V call is TRBV19, the J call TRBJ2-7; no clear D. Trimming removed 1 base at V and 3 bases at J, with 7 bases between. This CDR3 is 13 amino acids long. Germline V gene sequence: CDR1 LNHDA, CDR2 SQIVND (reference sequence).